Described below is a single T cell receptor (beta chain) sequence and its context. This clone was seen more than once but under ten times. It has no known antigen specificity. The input lacks base qualities; no much larger clone sits a single base away. V is clipped by 6 bases and J by 1 base, and the sequence between their germline boundaries is 15 bases long. Per the germline V gene, SNHLY is the CDR1 and FYNNEI is the CDR2. CDR3 length: 15 amino acids, cysteine to phenylalanine. Only the CDR3 part of the read is kept: 45 bases, read in frame from the first base. The sample is drawn from a study of blood T cell repertoires in COVID-19 (dated by TCRdb to about 2020). General notes on the study: The collaborator samples originated in the United States, Italy and Spain and spanned the acute and convalescent phases of COVID-19. The samples were drawn from the first 160 participants of the ongoing ImmuneRACE study and from roughly 1,300 subjects provided by 6 global collaborators. The prospective study material was composed of cDNA or gDNA derived from T cells, B-cell-depleted T cells, or PBMCs. The sample metadata nearly always contained a de-identified subject ID, COVID-19 status, age in years and sex. Where available, HLA class I and class II types were taken from metadata supplied by the sample provider and were not determined by assay-based typing. The repertoires were released in a freely available public database intended as a resource for research on the immune response to SARS-CoV-2. Deeply sampled blood TCRbeta repertoires from subjects exposed to, actively infected with, or recovered from COVID-19 were included in the dataset.

The immunoSEQ Assay, a bias-controlled multiplex PCR, was used to amplify TCRbeta CDR3 regions from genomic DNA. The paper's data handling went like this. The number of nucleated cells in each sample was estimated from the amplification of reference gene primers within the assay. Sequence reads were collapsed and filtered to measure the absolute abundance of every unique TCRbeta CDR3 rearrangement. For each sample, productive Simpson clonality was calculated by taking the square root of Simpson's diversity index across productive rearrangements. As stored in TCRdb, this immuneACCESS dataset retains in-frame rearrangements with V and J assigned. A fraction of the clones does not appear; measured against another copy, unresolved V genes explain less than half of the discrepancy, and the remainder lacks a known reason. That table gives V, J and clone size, and the DNA gave D and trimming. This sample has nearly 200,000 clones in its table, and 85% of those were observed once. The ten top clones hold 0.9% to 0.95% of the sample.

One collaborating source in Seattle enrolled patients during active infection and followed them longitudinally through the course of disease. Whole blood was collected in K2EDTA tubes by collaborating institutions according to the institutions' own protocols. Collaborator samples were shipped for TCRbeta analysis as frozen whole blood, isolated PBMCs, or DNA extracted from either sample type. Points the paper makes about the study in general: The quantity of clinical and demographic metadata differed by source and by participant and was supplied without curation.

The specimen sequenced was peripheral blood. This chain joins TRBV2 to TRBJ1-1; a confident D gene designation cannot be given. The origin of this receptor is a man between 60 and 75 years old with COVID-19, enrolled during active disease. This receptor carries the CDR3 CASRKEGLGNTEAFF. The DNA sequence is as follows: TGTGCCAGCAGAAAGGAGGGCTTGGGGAACACTGAAGCTTTCTTT.